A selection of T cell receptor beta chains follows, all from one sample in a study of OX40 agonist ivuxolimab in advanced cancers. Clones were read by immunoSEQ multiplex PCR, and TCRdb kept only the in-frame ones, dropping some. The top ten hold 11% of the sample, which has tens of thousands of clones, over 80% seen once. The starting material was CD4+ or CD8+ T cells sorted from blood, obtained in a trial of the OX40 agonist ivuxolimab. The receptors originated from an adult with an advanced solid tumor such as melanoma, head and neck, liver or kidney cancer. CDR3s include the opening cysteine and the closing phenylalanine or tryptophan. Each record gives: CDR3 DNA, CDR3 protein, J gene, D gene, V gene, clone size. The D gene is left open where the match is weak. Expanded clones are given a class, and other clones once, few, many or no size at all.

CDR3nt: TGTGCCTGCCTCGTCGGTCAGACCACAGATACGCAGTATTTT
CDR3aa: CACLVGQTTDTQYF
j_gene: TRBJ2-3
d_gene: NA
v_gene: TRBV30
abundance: NA

CDR3nt: TGTGCCAGCAGTAAGCGGGGGGAGGTTAGTGAGCAGTTCTTC
CDR3aa: CASSKRGEVSEQFF
j_gene: TRBJ2-1
d_gene: TRBD2
v_gene: TRBV6-1
abundance: NA

CDR3nt: TGCGCCCGGCGAGGATCGACTTACAATGAGCAGTTCTTC
CDR3aa: CARRGSTYNEQFF
j_gene: TRBJ2-1
d_gene: NA
v_gene: TRBV23-1
abundance: NA

CDR3nt: TGTGCCAGCAGCTTGGATACAGTTAATTCACCCCTCCACTTT
CDR3aa: CASSLDTVNSPLHF
j_gene: TRBJ1-6
d_gene: NA
v_gene: TRBV5-4
abundance: NA

CDR3nt: TGCGCCAGCAGCTTAAGGACTAGCGGGATCACAGATACGCAGTATTTT
CDR3aa: CASSLRTSGITDTQYF
j_gene: TRBJ2-3
d_gene: TRBD2
v_gene: TRBV5-1
abundance: NA

CDR3nt: TGTGCCAGCAGCCCGATGCTCTGGGACACTGAAGCTTTCTTT
CDR3aa: CASSPMLWDTEAFF
j_gene: TRBJ1-1
d_gene: NA
v_gene: TRBV7-8
abundance: NA

CDR3nt: TGTGCCAGCAGCTCCGGGGGGGCCGAGGAGACCCAGTACTTC
CDR3aa: CASSSGGAEETQYF
j_gene: TRBJ2-5
d_gene: TRBD2
v_gene: TRBV5-4
abundance: once

CDR3nt: TGTGCCAGCAGCCAAGTCGTTAGTAGCGGGGCCTTTGAGCAGTTCTTC
CDR3aa: CASSQVVSSGAFEQFF
j_gene: TRBJ2-1
d_gene: TRBD2
v_gene: TRBV4-2
abundance: NA

CDR3nt: TGTGCCAGCAGTTTAGACAGGGGAGCCAAAAACATTCAGTACTTC
CDR3aa: CASSLDRGAKNIQYF
j_gene: TRBJ2-4
d_gene: TRBD1
v_gene: TRBV27
abundance: NA

CDR3nt: TGTGCCAGTAGTATAAGTCGGGACAGTGTTGCCGGGGAGCTGTTTTTT
CDR3aa: CASSISRDSVAGELFF
j_gene: TRBJ2-2
d_gene: TRBD1
v_gene: TRBV19
abundance: NA

CDR3nt: TGTGCCAGCAGCTCAGACGGGGGGCGTGTGGCCACTGAAGCTTTCTTT
CDR3aa: CASSSDGGRVATEAFF
j_gene: TRBJ1-1
d_gene: NA
v_gene: TRBV7-2
abundance: NA

CDR3nt: TGTGCCAGTAGTTCGACGGTAAACACTGAAGCTTTCTTT
CDR3aa: CASSSTVNTEAFF
j_gene: TRBJ1-1
d_gene: NA
v_gene: TRBV19
abundance: few

CDR3nt: TGTGCCTGCCTACCCCCGTCCGGGACAGGGGATGAAAAACTGTTTTTT
CDR3aa: CACLPPSGTGDEKLFF
j_gene: TRBJ1-4
d_gene: TRBD1
v_gene: TRBV30
abundance: NA

CDR3nt: TGCAGTGCGCACTGGGCCGGGGAGCTGTTTTTT
CDR3aa: CSAHWAGELFF
j_gene: TRBJ2-2
d_gene: NA
v_gene: TRBV20-1
abundance: NA

CDR3nt: TGTGCCAGCAGGGCCTCCCCGGGACAGAGCTACAATGAGCAGTTCTTC
CDR3aa: CASRASPGQSYNEQFF
j_gene: TRBJ2-1
d_gene: TRBD1
v_gene: TRBV2
abundance: few

CDR3nt: TGTGCCAGTAGTATTCCCAAGGGGGCGTATGAGCAGTTCTTC
CDR3aa: CASSIPKGAYEQFF
j_gene: TRBJ2-1
d_gene: TRBD1
v_gene: TRBV19
abundance: few

CDR3nt: TGTGCCAGCACCCTACTAGAATCCTATGGCTACACCTTC
CDR3aa: CASTLLESYGYTF
j_gene: TRBJ1-2
d_gene: NA
v_gene: TRBV6-6
abundance: NA

CDR3nt: TGCGCCAGCAGCTTGGGACAGGGAGGTGGAAACACCATATATTTT
CDR3aa: CASSLGQGGGNTIYF
j_gene: TRBJ1-3
d_gene: TRBD1
v_gene: TRBV5-1
abundance: NA

CDR3nt: TGTGCCAGCAGCCAAAGGGACAGCAGGGGCTATGGCTACACCTTC
CDR3aa: CASSQRDSRGYGYTF
j_gene: TRBJ1-2
d_gene: TRBD1
v_gene: TRBV7-8
abundance: once

CDR3nt: TGTGCCAGCAGTCCCGCCGCGGCAACTAATGAAAAACTGTTTTTT
CDR3aa: CASSPAAATNEKLFF
j_gene: TRBJ1-4
d_gene: NA
v_gene: TRBV11-2
abundance: NA

CDR3nt: TGTGCCAGCAGCGTAGTAGGTATCGGGGGGCAGGGGAGCACAGATACGCAGTATTTT
CDR3aa: CASSVVGIGGQGSTDTQYF
j_gene: TRBJ2-3
d_gene: NA
v_gene: TRBV9
abundance: NA

CDR3nt: TGTGCCAGCAGCTTAGGGGTTCCGAATTCACCCCTCCACTTT
CDR3aa: CASSLGVPNSPLHF
j_gene: TRBJ1-6
d_gene: NA
v_gene: TRBV6-5
abundance: few

CDR3nt: TGCAGCGTTGAAGTGGCGGGCGGGGAGCTGTTTTTT
CDR3aa: CSVEVAGGELFF
j_gene: TRBJ2-2
d_gene: NA
v_gene: TRBV29-1
abundance: NA

CDR3nt: TGTGCCTGGAGTGACCGCAGGGGGCTATCAGGAAACACCATATATTTT
CDR3aa: CAWSDRRGLSGNTIYF
j_gene: TRBJ1-3
d_gene: TRBD1
v_gene: TRBV30
abundance: few

CDR3nt: TGCGCCAGCAGCATTAGCGGGACCTCCTCCTACAATGAGCAGTTCTTC
CDR3aa: CASSISGTSSYNEQFF
j_gene: TRBJ2-1
d_gene: TRBD2
v_gene: TRBV5-1
abundance: NA

CDR3nt: TGTGCCAGCAGTGTTGGGGGTGGCTACACCTTC
CDR3aa: CASSVGGGYTF
j_gene: TRBJ1-2
d_gene: NA
v_gene: TRBV6-1
abundance: NA

CDR3nt: TGCGCCAGCAGCTTGAATACAGGGATGGAAGATACGCAGTATTTT
CDR3aa: CASSLNTGMEDTQYF
j_gene: TRBJ2-3
d_gene: NA
v_gene: TRBV5-1
abundance: NA

CDR3nt: TGTGCCAGCAGTCAGGGCCCGAACACTGAAGCTTTCTTT
CDR3aa: CASSQGPNTEAFF
j_gene: TRBJ1-1
d_gene: NA
v_gene: TRBV6-5
abundance: NA

CDR3nt: TGTGCCAGTAGTATAGCGGCAGGACAGGGAACCAGCACAGATACGCAGTATTTT
CDR3aa: CASSIAAGQGTSTDTQYF
j_gene: TRBJ2-3
d_gene: TRBD1
v_gene: TRBV19
abundance: NA

CDR3nt: TGCGCCAGCAGCTTGGTCCCGACAGGGACTAGCACAGATACGCAGTATTTT
CDR3aa: CASSLVPTGTSTDTQYF
j_gene: TRBJ2-3
d_gene: NA
v_gene: TRBV5-1
abundance: once

CDR3nt: TGTGCCAGCGGCAAGAACCCCACAGATACGCAGTATTTT
CDR3aa: CASGKNPTDTQYF
j_gene: TRBJ2-3
d_gene: NA
v_gene: TRBV7-6
abundance: NA

CDR3nt: TGTGCCTGGAGCCTGGGACTAGCCGGGGGTAGCACAGATACGCAGTATTTT
CDR3aa: CAWSLGLAGGSTDTQYF
j_gene: TRBJ2-3
d_gene: TRBD2
v_gene: TRBV30
abundance: once

CDR3nt: TGTGCCAGCAGAACCGGAGCCACAGATACGCAGTATTTT
CDR3aa: CASRTGATDTQYF
j_gene: TRBJ2-3
d_gene: NA
v_gene: TRBV5-6
abundance: NA

CDR3nt: TGTGCCATTCGACAAAACCCTACCTACGAGCAGTACTTC
CDR3aa: CAIRQNPTYEQYF
j_gene: TRBJ2-7
d_gene: NA
v_gene: TRBV10-3
abundance: NA

CDR3nt: TGTGCCAGCAGTTCGACAGGGGGCCCGGGGCAGCCCCAGCATTTT
CDR3aa: CASSSTGGPGQPQHF
j_gene: TRBJ1-5
d_gene: TRBD1
v_gene: TRBV28
abundance: NA

CDR3nt: TGTGCCAGCAGTTCCGGGGCAGAAAATGAGCAGTTCTTC
CDR3aa: CASSSGAENEQFF
j_gene: TRBJ2-1
d_gene: NA
v_gene: TRBV28
abundance: NA

CDR3nt: TGCAGCGTGGGACAGCCTTACAATGAGCAGTTCTTC
CDR3aa: CSVGQPYNEQFF
j_gene: TRBJ2-1
d_gene: TRBD1
v_gene: TRBV29-1
abundance: NA

CDR3nt: TGTGCCAGCAGCTCCAGGGGGCCGAAGACTGAAGCTTTCTTT
CDR3aa: CASSSRGPKTEAFF
j_gene: TRBJ1-1
d_gene: TRBD1
v_gene: TRBV5-4
abundance: NA

CDR3nt: TGCGCCAGCAGCCAGTTTTGGCCCAACTATGGCTACACCTTC
CDR3aa: CASSQFWPNYGYTF
j_gene: TRBJ1-2
d_gene: NA
v_gene: TRBV4-1
abundance: NA

CDR3nt: TGTGCCAGCAGCTTATCTCCCCTCGCGGGGGGGTTTCTCAATGAGCAGTTCTTC
CDR3aa: CASSLSPLAGGFLNEQFF
j_gene: TRBJ2-1
d_gene: TRBD2
v_gene: TRBV7-2
abundance: once